This T cell receptor (beta chain) was identified in a study of shared clonotypes between healthy human individuals. CDR3 length equals 15 residues. V was pared by 5 bases and J by 3 bases, with 17 bases between. Germline CDR1 is MGHDK and CDR2 is SYGVNS. Data came from immunoSEQ multiplex PCR; TCRdb stores just in-frame clones and leaves some out. The table shows 2,100,000 or so clones, with approximately 94% occurring only once. The gene calls are TRBV25-1 and TRBJ2-7; possible D gene TRBD2, 6 bases. The sequence was collected from a man between 18 and 35 years old in good health. The material sequenced was naive CD4+ T cells sorted from blood. The subset is: CD45RA+ positively selected. In DNA form, the CDR3 reads TGTGCCAGCAGTCCATCAGGAGGGCCCGTCTACGAGCAGTACTTC. Translating it yields CASSPSGGPVYEQYF.